These 21 T cell receptor beta chains originate from one sample sequenced in a study of neurological immune-mediated disorders. MiXCR, applied by TCRdb to the 5' RACE reads, yields one record per CDR3 protein. The table records about 70,000 distinct CDR3 sequences, more than 3% of them present only once. Source material: PBMCs. The receptors here all came from a woman in her fifties or sixties with multiple sclerosis.

On this clonotype: This sequence may be a read error, since a much larger clone differs from it by one base. The V gene is TRBV20-1, the J gene TRBJ2-1; 7 bases are a match to TRBD2. This CDR3 has 12 residues. The germline V gene encodes CDR1 DFQATT and CDR2 SNEGSKA (reference sequence). V shed 6 bases and J 14 bases; nucleotides not matched to a gene: 13. The CDR3 DNA follows: TGCAGTGCCGCTCCGGGGGGAAAAAGGGAGTTCTTC. It specifies CSAAPGGKREFF.

The V gene is TRBV9, the J gene TRBJ2-1; 7 nucleotides align to TRBD2. CDR1 is SGDLS and CDR2 is YYNGEE in the germline V gene. V trimming: 10 bases; J trimming: 2 bases; junction bases outside the gene matches: 6. The CDR3 consists of 13 residues. In DNA form, the CDR3 reads TGTGCCGGATCTAGCGGACCCTACAATGAGCAGTTCTTC. Translated, it gives CAGSSGPYNEQFF.

This clonotype occurred many times. J is TRBJ2-1 and V is TRBV9, with a weak D call TRBD2 (6 bases). CDR1 and CDR2 from the germline V gene are SGDLS and YYNGEE. CDR3 length: 15 residues. V dropped 1 base and J dropped 5 bases, with 13 bases sitting between them. The CDR3 here is CASSVSPIADNEQFF. In DNA, the CDR3 is TGTGCCAGCAGCGTATCCCCAATAGCGGACAATGAGCAGTTCTTC.

There are many counts of this clonotype. The chain couples TRBV28 to TRBJ1-6; the D gene is possibly TRBD1 (5 bases). The V gene lost 2 bases and the J gene lost 7 bases, with 12 bases spanning the gap. CDR3 length equals 15 residues. Germline V lookup: CDR1 MDHEN, CDR2 SYDVKM. DNA for the CDR3: TGTGCCAGCAGTTTAGGAGGGGCACTAAATTCACCCCTCCACTTT. It codes for CASSLGGALNSPLHF.

This clonotype has ten or more counts. The chain combines TRBV5-1 with TRBJ1-1; 8 bases map to TRBD1. The CDR3 sequence is 16 residues long. V was pared by 0 bases and J by 3 bases, with 7 bases of the junction left unmatched. Germline V gene sequence: CDR1 SGHRS, CDR2 YFSETQ. As DNA, the CDR3 is TGCGCCAGCAGCTTGGGGCGGGACAGGTGGGACACTGAAGCTTTCTTT. This codes for CASSLGRDRWDTEAFF. The whole variable domain, filled in from reference TRBV5-1 and TRBJ1-1, reads KAGVTQTPRYLIKTRGQQVTLSCSPISGHRSVSWYQQTPGQGLQFLFEYFSETQRNKGNFPGRFSGRQFSNSRSEMNVSTLELGDSALYLCASSLGRDRWDTEAFFGQGTRLTVV.

There are many counts of this clonotype. The chain employs TRBV10-3 and TRBJ2-2; D uncertain. This CDR3 has 14 amino acids. The ends were cut back, 3 bases at V and 2 bases at J, with 7 bases in the middle. Germline V gene data show CDR1 as ENHRY and CDR2 as SYGVKD. The CDR3, as DNA: TGTGCCATCAGTGATGACGGAAACACCGGGGAGCTGTTTTTT. It specifies CAISDDGNTGELFF.

This clonotype was seen repeatedly, ten times or more. The chain recombines TRBV19 with TRBJ2-1; D may be TRBD2 (6 bases). The CDR3 extends over 15 amino acids. Trimming took 2 bases from V and 5 from J, leaving 13 bases between them. The germline gives CDR1 LNHDA, CDR2 SQIVND (reference sequence). CDR3 amino acids: CASSIRDFSDNEQFF. CDR3 sequence (DNA): TGTGCCAGTAGTATACGGGACTTTTCCGACAATGAGCAGTTCTTC.

There are many counts of this clonotype. J is TRBJ1-1 and V is TRBV7-2; TRBD1 matches at 7 bases. The CDR3 has 15 amino acids. Unmatched junction bases numbered 19, after V lost 8 bases and J lost 10 bases. Germline V gene sequence: CDR1 SGHTA, CDR2 FQGNSA. CDR3 coding DNA: TGTGCCAGCGGCAACAGGGGCGGTCCTGAAAGTTCAGCTTTCTTT. As protein: CASGNRGGPESSAFF.

This clonotype was observed many times. V usage is TRBV7-6 and J usage is TRBJ1-5, with a weak D call TRBD1 (5 bases). The V gene lost 1 base and the J gene lost 4 bases, with 11 bases spanning the gap. Germline CDR1 SGHVS, CDR2 FNYEAQ. This CDR3 is 15 amino acids long. The CDR3 nucleotides are TGTGCCAGCAGCTTAGTAAGCGGGACTAATCAGCCCCAGCATTTT. It is translated as CASSLVSGTNQPQHF. Based on the CDR3 plus reference TRBV7-6 and TRBJ1-5, the full variable domain is GAGVSQSPRYKVTKRGQDVALRCDPISGHVSLYWYRQALGQGPEFLTYFNYEAQQDKSGLPNDRFSAERPEGSISTLTIQRTEQRDSAMYRCASSLVSGTNQPQHFGDGTRLSIL.

In its sample, this clonotype was seen many times. V and J are TRBV6-2 or TRBV6-3 and TRBJ1-5, with a weak D call TRBD1 (5 bases). The CDR3 is 15 amino acids. V gave up 6 bases and J gave up 1 base, with 13 bases separating them. The germline gives CDR1 MNHEY, CDR2 SVGEGT. This chain's CDR3 is CASSRTRQSNQPQHF. As DNA, the CDR3 is TGTGCCAGCAGCCGTACTAGACAGAGCAATCAGCCCCAGCATTTT.

In this sample, this clonotype turned up many times. This chain joins TRBV11-1 and TRBJ2-1, with a possible D match to TRBD2 (6 bases). The CDR3 runs 18 residues. V lost 0 bases, J lost 2 bases, and 17 bases lay in between. Germline V CDR1 and CDR2: SGHAT, FQDESV (reference sequence). The CDR3 DNA is TGTGCCAGCAGCTTAGCGGTGTGGGGTAGCGGAACCTACAATGAGCAGTTCTTC. Amino acids: CASSLAVWGSGTYNEQFF.

This clonotype was recorded at least ten times. Here the CDR3 DNA reads TGCGCCAGCAGTCTGGGGGGGATCTACGAGCAGTACTTC. It translates to CASSLGGIYEQYF. The chain couples TRBV5-1 to TRBJ2-7; 7 bases fit TRBD2. The V gene end was trimmed by 5 bases and the J gene end by 3 bases; junction bases not matched to a gene: 5. CDR3 length: 13 residues. Germline V gene sequence: CDR1 SGHRS, CDR2 YFSETQ.

This clonotype occurred many times. The chain has TRBV7-9 and TRBJ1-2, with D unresolved. Per germline, CDR1 SEHNR and CDR2 FQNEAQ (reference sequence). Trimming left V 7 bases short and J 2 bases short, with 11 bases between. CDR3 length: 13 amino acids. The CDR3 DNA sequence: TGTGCCAGCAACCCGACAAGAAACTATGGCTACACCTTC. It specifies CASNPTRNYGYTF.

In its sample, this clonotype was seen many times. The chain uses TRBV29-1 and TRBJ1-5, with TRBD1 identical over 10 bases. The CDR3 is 14 residues long. V was clipped by 6 bases and J by 4 bases; unmatched bases: 6. Germline V gives CDR1 SQVTM, CDR2 ANQGSEA. The CDR3 DNA reads as TGCAGCGTCGGCGGGGGACAGGGGAATCAGCCCCAGCATTTT. It translates to CSVGGGQGNQPQHF.

This clonotype has a count of ten or more. The CDR3 bases are TGTGCCAGCAGCTTTTCAGGGGATATAGGCTACACCTTC. Translating it yields CASSFSGDIGYTF. This chain joins TRBV7-2 and TRBJ1-2, with D possibly being TRBD1 (6 bases). Germline V gene sequence: CDR1 SGHTA, CDR2 FQGNSA. V was pared by 3 bases and J by 8 bases, with 13 bases between. CDR3 length: 13 residues.

This clonotype was observed at least ten times. V gene TRBV13 combines with J gene TRBJ1-2; D ambiguous. This CDR3 is built from 14 residues. V was pared by 0 bases and J by 2 bases, with 7 bases between. From germline, CDR1 is PRHDT and CDR2 FYEKMQ (reference sequence). CDR3 sequence reads: CASSLGAGNYGYTF. DNA of the CDR3: TGTGCCAGCAGCTTAGGGGCGGGGAACTATGGCTACACCTTC. The variable domain in full, completed from reference TRBV13 and TRBJ1-2, reads AAGVIQSPRHLIKEKRETATLKCYPIPRHDTVYWYQQGPGQDPQFLISFYEKMQSDKGSIPDRFSAQQFSDYHSELNMSSLELGDSALYFCASSLGAGNYGYTFGSGTRLTVV.

This clonotype occurred many times. This chain uses TRBV7-2 with TRBJ2-5; D is unclear. This CDR3 is 12 amino acids long. V dropped 4 bases and J dropped 5 bases, with 8 bases sitting between them. In germline, CDR1 is SGHTA, CDR2 FQGNSA. The CDR3 DNA sequence: TGTGCCAGCAGCTACCCGAGGGAGACCCAGTACTTC. Translated, it gives CASSYPRETQYF.

The chain recombines TRBV7-9 with TRBJ2-3, with TRBD1 matching over 7 bases. The CDR3 is 16 residues long. J was trimmed by 0 bases and V by 1 base; bases with no gene match: 4. In germline, CDR1 is SEHNR, CDR2 FQNEAQ (reference sequence). Here the CDR3 DNA reads TGTGCCAGCAGCTTAGGTGGGACAGTTAGCACAGATACGCAGTATTTT. Protein: CASSLGGTVSTDTQYF.

There are many counts of this clonotype. CDR3 sequence (DNA): TGCGCCAGGGGGACGGGGGGCGCGTTTGAAAAACTGTTTTTT. It translates to CARGTGGAFEKLFF. This chain connects TRBV5-1 to TRBJ1-4; TRBD1 might be the D (6 bases). The CDR3 contains 14 residues. Trimming removed 8 bases at V and 7 bases at J, with 18 bases between. The germline gives CDR1 SGHRS, CDR2 YFSETQ.

This clonotype was observed at least ten times. The gene calls are TRBV5-6 and TRBJ2-7; perhaps TRBD1 as D (6 bases). V lost 3 bases and J 2 bases, leaving 15 bases between the germline ends. CDR1 and CDR2 (germline): SGHDT, YYEEEE. CDR3 length equals 15 residues. The CDR3, as DNA: TGTGCCAGCAGCTCGAACAGGGCGCCTACCTACGAGCAGTACTTC. Amino acid sequence: CASSSNRAPTYEQYF.

There are many counts of this clonotype. This chain uses TRBV20-1 with TRBJ1-1; D is possibly TRBD1 (5 bases). The CDR3 runs 16 residues. V was shortened by 3 bases and J by 3 bases, with 20 bases between the two germline ends. The germline CDR1 and CDR2 sequences are DFQATT and SNEGSKA (reference sequence). CDR3 region: CSASIGTFFGDTEAFF. CDR3 in DNA: TGCAGTGCTAGTATCGGGACCTTTTTCGGGGACACTGAAGCTTTCTTT.